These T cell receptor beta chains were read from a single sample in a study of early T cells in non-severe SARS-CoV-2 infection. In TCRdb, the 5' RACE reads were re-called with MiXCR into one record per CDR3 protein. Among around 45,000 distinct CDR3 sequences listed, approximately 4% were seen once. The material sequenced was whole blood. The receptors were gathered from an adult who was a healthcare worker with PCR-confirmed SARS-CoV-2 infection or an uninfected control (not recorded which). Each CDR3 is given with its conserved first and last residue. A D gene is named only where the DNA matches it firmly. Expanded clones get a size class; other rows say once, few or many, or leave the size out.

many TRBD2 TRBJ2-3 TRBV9 TGTGCCAGCAGCGCGACTAGCGCGGCAGATACGCAGTATTTT CASSATSAADTQYF
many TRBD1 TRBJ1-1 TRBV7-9 TGTGCCAGCAGCGAAGGACAGGGGGCGAAAACTGAAGCTTTCTTT CASSEGQGAKTEAFF
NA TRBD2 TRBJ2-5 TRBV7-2 TGTGTCAGCAGCACGGGACTAGCGGGAGGGGGGACCCAGTACTTC CVSSTGLAGGGTQYF
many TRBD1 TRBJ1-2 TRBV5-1 TGCGCCAGCAGGGCGGGACAGACTAACTATGGCTACACCTTC CASRAGQTNYGYTF
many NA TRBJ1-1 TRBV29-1 TGCAGCGTTGACTCCGGGACCCCGAACACTGAAGCTTTCTTT CSVDSGTPNTEAFF
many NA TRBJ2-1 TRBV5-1 TGCGCCAGCAGCTTCGAGCGGTCCTACAATGAGCAGTTCTTC CASSFERSYNEQFF
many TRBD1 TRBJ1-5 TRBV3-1 TGTGCCAGCAGCGGGACAGGCAATCAGCCCCAGCATTTT CASSGTGNQPQHF
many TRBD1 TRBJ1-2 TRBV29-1 TGCAGCGTTGGTCGAGGGACAGACTATGGCTACACCTTC CSVGRGTDYGYTF
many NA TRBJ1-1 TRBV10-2 TGCGCCAGCAGGTATATAGAGAACACTGAAGCTTTCTTT CASRYIENTEAFF
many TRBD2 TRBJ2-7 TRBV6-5 TGTGCCAGCAGTTACTCCAGCGGGAGGGCCTTCGAGCAGTACTTC CASSYSSGRAFEQYF
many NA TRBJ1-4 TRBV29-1 TGCAGCGTTAAACAGGGTTCTAATGAAAAACTGTTTTTT CSVKQGSNEKLFF
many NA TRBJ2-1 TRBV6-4 TGTGCCAGCAGTCCGCGGTCTGCGGGGGCATACAATGAGCAGTTCTTC CASSPRSAGAYNEQFF
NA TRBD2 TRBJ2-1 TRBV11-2 TGTGCCAGCAGCTTGACACTAGCGGGAAATGAGCAGTTCTTC CASSLTLAGNEQFF
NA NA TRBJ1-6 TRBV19 TGTGCCAGTAGTATAGCGGAGGGGCGAGCCCTCCACTTT CASSIAEGRALHF
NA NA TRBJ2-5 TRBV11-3 TGTGCCAGCAGCGGCCTAGCCCAAGAGACCCAGTACTTC CASSGLAQETQYF
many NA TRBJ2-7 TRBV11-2 TGTGCCAGACCCGACGGCGGGCAGACCTACGAGCAGTACTTC CARPDGGQTYEQYF
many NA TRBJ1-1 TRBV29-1 TGCAGCGTTGTTCTCACAGGAGGCACTGAAGCTTTCTTT CSVVLTGGTEAFF
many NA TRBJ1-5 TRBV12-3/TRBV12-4 TGTGCCAGCAGTTTTAGGGGTCAGCCCCAGCATTTT CASSFRGQPQHF
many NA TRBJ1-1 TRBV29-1 TGCAGCGTAGCCCAGTGGGGGATGAACACTGAAGCTTTCTTT CSVAQWGMNTEAFF
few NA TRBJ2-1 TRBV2 TGTGCCAGCAGTGAAGAGGGGTACAGTGAGCAGTTCTTC CASSEEGYSEQFF
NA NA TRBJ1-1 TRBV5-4 TGTGCCAGCAGCGGCTCAGGGGCAAAAGCTTTCTTT CASSGSGAKAFF
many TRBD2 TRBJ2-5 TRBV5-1 TGCGCCAGCAGCTTGCCGACTAGCGGGAGAGAGACCCAGTACTTC CASSLPTSGRETQYF
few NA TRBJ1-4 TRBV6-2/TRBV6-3 TGTGCCAGCAGTTACGGGGACGGAAATGAAAAACTGTTTTTT CASSYGDGNEKLFF
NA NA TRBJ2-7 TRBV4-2 TGTGCCAGCAGCCCCCTCCCAGCCGGGGAGACCTACGAGCAGTACTTC CASSPLPAGETYEQYF
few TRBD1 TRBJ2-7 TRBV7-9 TGTGCCAGTTCCGGACAGGGGCACTACGAGCAGTACTTC CASSGQGHYEQYF
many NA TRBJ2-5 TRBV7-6 TGTGCCAGCAGCTTATCCCATATAGGGGAGACCCAGTACTTC CASSLSHIGETQYF
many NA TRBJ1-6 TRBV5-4 TGTGCCAGCAGCTTGGACGGGGCGAAGAATTCACCCCTCCACTTT CASSLDGAKNSPLHF
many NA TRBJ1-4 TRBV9 TGTGCCAGCAGCGTAGGAACAGGCGCACTCGAAAAACTGTTTTTT CASSVGTGALEKLFF
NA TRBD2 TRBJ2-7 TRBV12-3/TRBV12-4 TGTGCCAGCAGTTTCCCTCAGGGGACTAGCGGGGCCTTCTACGAGCAGTACTTC CASSFPQGTSGAFYEQYF
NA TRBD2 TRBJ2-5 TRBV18 TGTGCCAGCTCACCACCGGGACTAGCGGGGCACGGAGAGACCCAGTACTTC CASSPPGLAGHGETQYF
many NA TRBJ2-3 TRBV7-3 TGTGCCAGCGCCGAAGAGGGGGGACCCACAGATACGCAGTATTTT CASAEEGGPTDTQYF
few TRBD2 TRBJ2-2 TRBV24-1 TGTGCCACCAGTGATTTAAGGTGGGAGGGCCGCACCGGGGAGCTGTTTTTT CATSDLRWEGRTGELFF
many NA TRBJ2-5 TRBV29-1 TGCAGCGTTTCCTCCCCCCTTCGCAGGGGGAGGGAGACCCAGTACTTC CSVSSPLRRGRETQYF
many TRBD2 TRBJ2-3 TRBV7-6 TGTGCCAGCAGCCCCCGGACTAGCCTCACAGATACGCAGTATTTT CASSPRTSLTDTQYF
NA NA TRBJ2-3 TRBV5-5 TGTGCCAGCAGCTTGCAGGGAGAAGATACGCAGTATTTT CASSLQGEDTQYF
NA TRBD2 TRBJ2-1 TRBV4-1 TGCGCCAGCAGCCAAATCCGCCTAGCGGACAATGAGCAGTTCTTC CASSQIRLADNEQFF
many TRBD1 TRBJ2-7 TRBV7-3 TGTGCCAGCAGCTTAGGGGGACAGGTGGCCTCCTACGAGCAGTACTTC CASSLGGQVASYEQYF
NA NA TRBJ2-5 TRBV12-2 TGTGCAAGTCGCTTAGACTCAACGAAAGAGACCCAGTACTTC CASRLDSTKETQYF
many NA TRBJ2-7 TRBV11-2 TGTGCCAGCAGCCTATTCGGCCGCTACGAGCAGTACTTC CASSLFGRYEQYF
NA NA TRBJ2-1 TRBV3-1 TGTGCCAGCAGCCAAATGCCCGACGGCTACAATGAGCAGTTCTTC CASSQMPDGYNEQFF
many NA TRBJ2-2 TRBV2 TGTGCCAGCAAGGCAGCAGGCAAAACGGGGACCGGGGAGCTGTTTTTT CASKAAGKTGTGELFF
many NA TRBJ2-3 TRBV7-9 TGTGCCAGCAGCCACGGGGCCCGGGGAAGCACAGATACGCAGTATTTT CASSHGARGSTDTQYF
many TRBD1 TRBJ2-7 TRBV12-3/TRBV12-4 TGTGCCAGCAGGCTCGACAGGGTGGTCCACGAGCAGTACTTC CASRLDRVVHEQYF
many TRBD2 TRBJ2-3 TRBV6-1 TGTGCCAGCAGCCCCAGCGGGAACACAGATACGCAGTATTTT CASSPSGNTDTQYF
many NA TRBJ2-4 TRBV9 TGTGCCAGCAGCGTAGCTGACTCTCTCCTAAACATTCAGTACTTC CASSVADSLLNIQYF
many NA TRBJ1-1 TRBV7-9 TGTGCCAGCAGCCCACGGGACAAGATGAACACTGAAGCTTTCTTT CASSPRDKMNTEAFF
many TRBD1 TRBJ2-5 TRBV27 TGTGCCAGCAGCAGGACAGGGGCCCGAAGAGGGGAGACCCAGTACTTC CASSRTGARRGETQYF
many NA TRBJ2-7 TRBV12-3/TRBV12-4 TGTGCCAGCAGTTCTCGGACTCTCAGCTCCTACGAGCAGTACTTC CASSSRTLSSYEQYF
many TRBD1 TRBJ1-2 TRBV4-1 TGCGCCAGCAGCCAGCCACAGGGGAACAATGGCTACACCTTC CASSQPQGNNGYTF
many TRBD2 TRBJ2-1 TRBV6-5 TGTGCCAGCAGTGTAGCGGGAGACGGGTACAATGAGCAGTTCTTC CASSVAGDGYNEQFF
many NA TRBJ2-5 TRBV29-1 TGCAGCGTTGAAATCGCCAGGGGACAAGAGACCCAGTACTTC CSVEIARGQETQYF
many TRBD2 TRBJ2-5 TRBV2 TGTGCCAGCAGGGGGGCGGGACTAGCGGGAGGATCGGCAGAGACCCAGTACTTC CASRGAGLAGGSAETQYF
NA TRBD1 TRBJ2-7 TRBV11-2 TGTGCCAGCAGCTTCCACAGGGGGCCCACCTACGAGCAGTACTTC CASSFHRGPTYEQYF
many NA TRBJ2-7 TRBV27 TGTGCCAGCAGTCTCCGCTGGAACTACGAGCAGTACTTC CASSLRWNYEQYF
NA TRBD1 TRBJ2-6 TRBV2 TGTGCCAGCAGTGATATGGGCAGGGGGACCTCTGGGGCCAACGTCCTGACTTTC CASSDMGRGTSGANVLTF
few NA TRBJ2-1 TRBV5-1 TGCGCCAGCAGCTGGTGGGGCCTCGCGAACGATGAGCAGTTCTTC CASSWWGLANDEQFF